Presented here are 15 T cell receptor beta chains from one specimen sequenced in a study of CD8+CD57+ T cells in acquired aplastic anemia. According to the study, genomic DNA was the template for TCR beta VDJ and CDR3 profiling. One entry per CDR3 protein results from TCRdb running MiXCR on the reads. The sample has around 170,000 distinct CDR3 sequences, just under 65% seen once; the top ten hold 45%. Sequenced: sorted CD4+, CD8+, or CD8+CD57+ T cells (not recorded which) from PBMCs. The receptors stem from a human donor in good health.

This clonotype was recorded at least ten times. The chain is built from TRBV2 and TRBJ2-1, with D perhaps assigned TRBD1 or TRBD2 (5 bases each). V gave up 9 bases and J gave up 3 bases, with 9 bases separating them. The CDR3 spans 12 residues. Germline loops: CDR1 SNHLY, CDR2 FYNNEI. The CDR3 here is CASSDSYNEQFF. CDR3 in DNA: TGTGCCAGTAGCGACAGCTACAATGAGCAGTTCTTC.

With respect to this clonotype: A read error may be the cause here, since a much bigger clone is one base away. Here the CDR3 omits its conserved ending phenylalanine or tryptophan, so a read error is the likely source. The rearrangement uses TRBV6-4 and TRBJ2-2; D remains unclear. The CDR3 runs to 13 residues. V lost 2 bases and J 3 bases, leaving 4 bases between the germline ends. CDR1 is MRHNA, CDR2 SNTAGT, per germline. DNA for the CDR3: TGTGCCAGCAGTGACAGGGACACCGGGGAGCTGTTTCTT. This sequence encodes CASSDRDTGELFL.

This clonotype came up many times. The chain uses TRBV19 and TRBJ2-6; D might be TRBD2 (5 bases). CDR3 length equals 19 residues. The V end lost 8 bases, the J end lost 3 bases, and 26 bases lay between the germline ends. Germline V gives CDR1 LNHDA, CDR2 SQIVND (reference sequence). Here the CDR3 reads CASSPPPLVSLGGANVLTF. The DNA for the CDR3 is TGTGCCAGTTCTCCCCCCCCACTAGTCTCCTTGGGTGGGGCCAACGTCCTGACTTTC.

The chain is built from TRBV6-1 and TRBJ1-1, with TRBD1 identical over 7 bases. Germline values: CDR1 MNHNS, CDR2 SASEGT. This CDR3 has 14 residues. V gave up 6 bases and J gave up 4 bases; unmatched junction bases: 8. The CDR3 DNA follows: TGTGCCAGCAGGACCCCGGCAGGGGGCACTGAAGCTTTCTTT. Amino acid sequence: CASRTPAGGTEAFF.

The rearrangement links TRBV19 to TRBJ2-5, with D perhaps TRBD2 (5 bases). Germline lookup yields CDR1 LNHDA and CDR2 SQIVND (reference sequence). The CDR3 is made up of 15 amino acids. V dropped 5 bases and J dropped 7 bases, with 20 bases sitting between them. The CDR3 DNA sequence: TGTGCCAGTAGTTTCCCCGGACTGCAGTCGAGGACCCAGTACTTC. This gives the protein CASSFPGLQSRTQYF.

The chain combines TRBV7-2 with TRBJ2-7, with TRBD1 matching 9 bases. The V gene's germline CDR1 is SGHTA and CDR2 FQGNSA. Germline trimming cut 5 bases from V and 5 bases from J; bases unmatched to any gene: 10. The CDR3 is 15 residues long. The CDR3 region has the DNA TGTGCCAGCAGCCGTATTGGGACAGGGATGAACGAGCAGTACTTC. This gives the protein CASSRIGTGMNEQYF.

Only one count was recorded for this clonotype. This chain uses TRBV20-1 with TRBJ2-1; D is ambiguous. The CDR3 totals 15 residues. Trimming left V 5 bases short and J 1 base short, with 15 bases between. Germline V CDR1 and CDR2: DFQATT, SNEGSKA (reference sequence). The CDR3 DNA follows: TGCAGTGCTGACCCCGATGTGCGGTCCTACAATGAGCAGTTCTTC. Translated, it gives CSADPDVRSYNEQFF.

The J gene is TRBJ2-3, the V gene TRBV2; 8 bases map to TRBD2. Germline lookup yields CDR1 SNHLY and CDR2 FYNNEI. This CDR3 comprises 14 residues. The J segment lost 5 bases and the V segment lost 8 bases, leaving 9 bases of the junction unmatched. The CDR3, as DNA: TGTGCCAGCGGCCCGACTAGCGTCAGAGATACGCAGTATTTT. Its translation is CASGPTSVRDTQYF.

The table lists this clonotype with many counts. The chain links TRBV6-2 or TRBV6-3 to TRBJ2-7; tentatively, D is TRBD1 (6 bases). Germline CDR1 and CDR2: MNHEY and SVGEGT. The CDR3 covers 15 residues. V gave up 0 bases and J gave up 4 bases, with 13 bases separating them. The CDR3 loop is CASSYSLNREYEQYF. CDR3 nucleotides: TGTGCCAGCAGTTACTCGTTAAACAGGGAGTACGAGCAGTACTTC.

The CDR3 protein is CATGARDRGRGAFF. DNA of the CDR3: TGTGCCACCGGGGCGCGGGACAGGGGGCGCGGGGCTTTCTTT. The chain has TRBV15 and TRBJ1-1, with 12 bases matching TRBD1. The CDR3 contains 14 residues. V was clipped by 8 bases and J by 11 bases; unmatched bases: 12. CDR1 and CDR2 (germline): LNHNV, YYDKDF (reference sequence).

This clonotype was detected a few times. CDR3 in DNA: TGTGCCAGCAGCTTGACAGGGGGCAAGTACGAGCAGTACTTC. Its protein product is CASSLTGGKYEQYF. The chain carries TRBV7-9 and TRBJ2-7; 10 nucleotides line up with TRBD1. The CDR3 is 14 residues long. Trimming removed 3 bases from V and 4 bases from J; junction bases left unmatched: 3. CDR1 and CDR2 from the germline V gene are SEHNR and FQNEAQ (reference sequence).

V usage is TRBV19 and J usage is TRBJ2-7; TRBD1 aligns across 10 bases. Germline CDR1 and CDR2: LNHDA and SQIVND (reference sequence). This CDR3 spans 14 amino acids. Germline trimming cut 5 bases from V and 5 bases from J; bases unmatched to any gene: 6. Written as DNA, the CDR3 is TGTGCCAGTAGTTCCCCCGGGACAGGGGACGAGCAGTACTTC. Translation: CASSSPGTGDEQYF. Looking up the rest from reference TRBV19 and TRBJ2-7 gives the full variable domain: DGGITQSPKYLFRKEGQNVTLSCEQNLNHDAMYWYRQDPGQGLRLIYYSQIVNDFQKGDIAEGYSVSREKKESFPLTVTSAQKNPTAFYLCASSSPGTGDEQYFGPGTRLTVT.

This chain links TRBV7-2 with TRBJ2-7; D unresolved. CDR1 is SGHTA and CDR2 is FQGNSA in the germline V gene. Between the trimmed V and J ends, which lost 1 base and 4 bases, there was a span of 8 bases. The CDR3 has 13 residues. DNA for the CDR3: TGTGCCAGCAGCTTAGTGGGTGAATACGAGCAGTACTTC. Translated: CASSLVGEYEQYF.

The gene calls are TRBV7-8 and TRBJ1-5, with a weak D call TRBD1 (5 bases). The CDR3 is 16 amino acids. Trimming removed 3 bases at V and 6 bases at J, with 18 bases between. The germline gives CDR1 SGHVS, CDR2 FQNEAQ. The DNA of the CDR3 is TGTGCCAGCAGCTTCCCAACAGGTGAAGGTGGTCAGCCCCAGCATTTT. It yields the protein CASSFPTGEGGQPQHF.

J is TRBJ2-7 and V is TRBV10-3; TRBD2 might be the D (5 bases). The CDR3 sequence is 14 residues long. Germline values: CDR1 ENHRY, CDR2 SYGVKD. Trimming removed 4 bases at V and 2 bases at J, with 12 bases between. CDR3 nucleotides: TGTGCCATCAGTGGGACTGCCGCCCCCTACGAGCAGTACTTC. Translated: CAISGTAAPYEQYF.